The 2 T cell receptor beta chains given below trace back to one sample, sequenced in a study of graft-versus-host responses after intestinal transplantation. Generated by immunoSEQ multiplex PCR, the TCRdb table keeps only in-frame clones and is missing some. The table lists more than 75,000 clones, 80% to 95% of them singletons. The antigens for these receptors are not known. The sequenced sample was unstimulated CD4+ T cells sorted from spleen or lymph node cells, obtained before transplant. These receptors were collected from a human donor who was the organ donor for an intestinal transplant.

This clone occurred once. This CDR3 is also generated by other DNA sequences in the sample. This rearrangement joins TRBV5-4 to TRBJ2-1, with 12 bases fitting TRBD2. V trimming: 0 bases; J trimming: 7 bases; junction bases outside the gene matches: 8. Germline V gives CDR1 SGHNT, CDR2 YYREEE (reference sequence). This CDR3 is 17 amino acids long. The CDR3 reads CASSLGPGTSGLNEQFF. CDR3 coding DNA: TGTGCCAGCAGCTTGGGCCCAGGGACTAGCGGGTTGAATGAGCAGTTCTTC.

The J gene is TRBJ2-1, the V gene TRBV27, with 10 bases identical to TRBD2. Losses at the gene ends were 0 bases for V and 3 bases for J; bases not matched to a gene: 2. CDR3 length: 16 amino acids. Germline lookup yields CDR1 MNHEY and CDR2 SMNVEV (reference sequence). The CDR3 is CASSLSIAGGYNEQFF. The CDR3 DNA sequence: TGTGCCAGCAGTTTATCGATAGCGGGAGGCTACAATGAGCAGTTCTTC.